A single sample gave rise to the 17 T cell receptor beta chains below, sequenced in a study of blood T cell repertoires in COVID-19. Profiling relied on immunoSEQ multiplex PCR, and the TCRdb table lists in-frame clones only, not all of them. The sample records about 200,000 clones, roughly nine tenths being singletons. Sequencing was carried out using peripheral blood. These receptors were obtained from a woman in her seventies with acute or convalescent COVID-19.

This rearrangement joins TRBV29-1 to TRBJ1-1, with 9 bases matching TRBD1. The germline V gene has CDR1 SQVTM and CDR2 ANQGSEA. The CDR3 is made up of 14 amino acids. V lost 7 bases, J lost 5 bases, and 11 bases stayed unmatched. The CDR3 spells CSGVTTGGGTEAFF. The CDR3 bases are TGCAGCGGCGTAACGACAGGGGGGGGGACTGAAGCTTTCTTT.

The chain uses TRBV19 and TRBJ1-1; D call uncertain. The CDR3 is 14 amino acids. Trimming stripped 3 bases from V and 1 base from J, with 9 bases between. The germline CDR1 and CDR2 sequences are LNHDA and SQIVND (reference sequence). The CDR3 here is CASSMGSQNTEAFF. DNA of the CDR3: TGTGCCAGTAGTATGGGCAGCCAGAACACTGAAGCTTTCTTT. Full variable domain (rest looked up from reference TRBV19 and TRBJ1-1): DGGITQSPKYLFRKEGQNVTLSCEQNLNHDAMYWYRQDPGQGLRLIYYSQIVNDFQKGDIAEGYSVSREKKESFPLTVTSAQKNPTAFYLCASSMGSQNTEAFFGQGTRLTVV.

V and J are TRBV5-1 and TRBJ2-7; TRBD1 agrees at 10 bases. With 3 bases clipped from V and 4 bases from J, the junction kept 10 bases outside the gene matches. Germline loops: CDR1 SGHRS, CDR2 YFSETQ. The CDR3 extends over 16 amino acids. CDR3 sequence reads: CASSSLTGGIAYEQYF. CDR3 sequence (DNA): TGCGCCAGCAGCTCACTGACAGGGGGCATCGCATACGAGCAGTACTTC. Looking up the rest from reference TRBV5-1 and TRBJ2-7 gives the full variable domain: KAGVTQTPRYLIKTRGQQVTLSCSPISGHRSVSWYQQTPGQGLQFLFEYFSETQRNKGNFPGRFSGRQFSNSRSEMNVSTLELGDSALYLCASSSLTGGIAYEQYFGPGTRLTVT.

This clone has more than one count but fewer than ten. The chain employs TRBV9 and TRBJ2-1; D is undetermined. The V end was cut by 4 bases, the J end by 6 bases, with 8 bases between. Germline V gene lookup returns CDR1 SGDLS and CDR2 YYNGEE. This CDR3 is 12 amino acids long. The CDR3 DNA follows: TGTGCCAGCAGCCTGTCCGGCAATGAGCAGTTCTTC. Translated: CASSLSGNEQFF.

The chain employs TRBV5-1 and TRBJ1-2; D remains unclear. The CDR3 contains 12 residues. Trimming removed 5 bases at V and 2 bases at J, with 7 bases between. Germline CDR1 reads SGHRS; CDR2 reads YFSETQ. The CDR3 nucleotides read TGCGCCAGCAGGGCAGAAAACTATGGCTACACCTTC. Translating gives CASRAENYGYTF.

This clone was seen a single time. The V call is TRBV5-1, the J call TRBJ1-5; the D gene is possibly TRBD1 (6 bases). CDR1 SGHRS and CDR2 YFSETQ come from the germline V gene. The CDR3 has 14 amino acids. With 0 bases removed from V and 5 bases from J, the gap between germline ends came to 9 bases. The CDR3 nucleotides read TGCGCCAGCAGCTTGGGGGGGCAGGATCAGCCCCAGCATTTT. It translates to CASSLGGQDQPQHF.

The CDR3 loop is CASSSQGGYEQYF. DNA of the CDR3: TGCGCCAGCAGTTCACAAGGGGGCTACGAGCAGTACTTC. V and J are TRBV10-1 and TRBJ2-7; D is possibly TRBD1 (6 bases). This CDR3 has 13 amino acids. Germline assignment: CDR1 WNHNN and CDR2 SYGVQD (reference sequence). With 5 bases removed from V and 3 bases from J, the gap between germline ends came to 11 bases.

The CDR3 region has the DNA TGTGCCATCAGTGATACACCCCGCGAGCAGTACTTC. It is translated as CAISDTPREQYF. This sequence joins TRBV10-3 and TRBJ2-7; D call uncertain. The germline gives CDR1 ENHRY, CDR2 SYGVKD. The CDR3 is made up of 12 amino acids. The ends were cut back, 3 bases at V and 6 bases at J, with 9 bases in the middle.

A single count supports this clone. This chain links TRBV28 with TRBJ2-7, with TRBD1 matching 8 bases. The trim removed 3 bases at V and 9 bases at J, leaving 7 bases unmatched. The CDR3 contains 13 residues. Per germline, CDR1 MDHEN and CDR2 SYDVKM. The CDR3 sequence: CASSFQGTGLQYF. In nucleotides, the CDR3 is TGTGCCAGCAGTTTCCAAGGGACAGGCCTGCAGTACTTC.

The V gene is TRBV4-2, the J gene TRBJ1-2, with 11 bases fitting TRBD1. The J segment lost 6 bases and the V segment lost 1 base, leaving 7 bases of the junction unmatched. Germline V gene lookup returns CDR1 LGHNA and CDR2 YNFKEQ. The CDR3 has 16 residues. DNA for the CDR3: TGTGCCAGCAGCCAAGGGGACAGGGGGAATATTGATGGCTACACCTTC. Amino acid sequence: CASSQGDRGNIDGYTF.

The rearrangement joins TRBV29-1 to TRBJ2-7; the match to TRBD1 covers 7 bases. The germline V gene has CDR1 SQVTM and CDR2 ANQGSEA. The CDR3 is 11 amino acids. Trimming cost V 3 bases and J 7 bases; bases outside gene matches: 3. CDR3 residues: CSVEGTVEQYF. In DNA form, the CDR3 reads TGCAGCGTTGAGGGGACAGTGGAGCAGTACTTC.

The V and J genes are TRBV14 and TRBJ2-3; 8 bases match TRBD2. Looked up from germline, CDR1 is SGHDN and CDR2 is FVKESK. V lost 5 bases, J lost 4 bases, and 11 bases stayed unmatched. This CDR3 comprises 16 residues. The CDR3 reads CASSYWGGRSADTQYF. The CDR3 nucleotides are TGTGCCAGCAGCTACTGGGGCGGGAGGAGTGCAGATACGCAGTATTTT.

The CDR3 sequence is CASSLLGAGEKLFF. The CDR3 region has the DNA TGTGCCAGCAGCTTACTAGGTGCGGGTGAAAAACTGTTTTTT. The chain has TRBV7-9 and TRBJ1-4; the D is unclear. There are 14 residues in the CDR3. Germline V gene sequence: CDR1 SEHNR, CDR2 FQNEAQ (reference sequence). Trimming cost V 2 bases and J 7 bases, with 11 bases left between them.

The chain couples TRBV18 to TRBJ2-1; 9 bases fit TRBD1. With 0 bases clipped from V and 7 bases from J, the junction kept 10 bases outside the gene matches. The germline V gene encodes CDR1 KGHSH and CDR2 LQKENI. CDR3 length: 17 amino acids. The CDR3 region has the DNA TGTGCCAGCTCACCACCCCTGGGACAGGGAGGCTTGAATGAGCAGTTCTTC. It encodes CASSPPLGQGGLNEQFF.

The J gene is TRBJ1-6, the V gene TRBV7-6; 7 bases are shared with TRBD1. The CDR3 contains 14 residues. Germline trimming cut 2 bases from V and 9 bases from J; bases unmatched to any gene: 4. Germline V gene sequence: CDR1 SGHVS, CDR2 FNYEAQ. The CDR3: CASSLLQGVSPLHF. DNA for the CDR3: TGTGCCAGCAGCTTACTCCAGGGGGTTTCACCCCTCCACTTT.

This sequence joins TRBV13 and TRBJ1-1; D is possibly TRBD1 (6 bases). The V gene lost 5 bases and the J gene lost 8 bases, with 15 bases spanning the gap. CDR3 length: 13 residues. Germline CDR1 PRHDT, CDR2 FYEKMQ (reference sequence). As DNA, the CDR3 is TGTGCCAGCAGCCTACGCGACAGGCCCGAAGCTTTCTTT. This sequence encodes CASSLRDRPEAFF.

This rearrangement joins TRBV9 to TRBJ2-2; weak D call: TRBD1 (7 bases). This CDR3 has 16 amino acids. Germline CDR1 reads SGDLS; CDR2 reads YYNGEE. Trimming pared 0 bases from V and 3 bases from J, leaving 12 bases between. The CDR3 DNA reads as TGTGCCAGCAGCGTAGTAGGGGGGACAGACACCGGGGAGCTGTTTTTT. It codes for CASSVVGGTDTGELFF.